The entry below describes one T cell receptor (beta chain). Its antigen is as yet unknown. The record originates from a study of human thymus T cells. Thymus tissue was removed during corrective cardiac surgery. Study results and caveats: What appeared biased in thymic and blood repertoires was the usage of V and J genes.

The V and J ends lost 8 bases and 3 bases respectively, with 11 bases between them. The germline gives CDR1 LGHNA, CDR2 YNFKEQ. This CDR3 has 12 amino acids. Generated by immunoSEQ multiplex PCR, the TCRdb table keeps only in-frame clones and is missing some. The sample holds some 120,000 clones, about 93% seen once. The sequencing sample was made of thymus tissue. The chain has TRBV4-2 and TRBJ2-7; TRBD1 or TRBD2 may be the D gene (5 bases each). The sequence was obtained from a boy under two years old with a congenital heart defect but otherwise immunologically healthy. The CDR3 sequence is CASRDEHYEQYF. In DNA form, the CDR3 reads TGTGCCAGCCGGGACGAACACTACGAGCAGTACTTC.